This T cell receptor beta chain was identified in a study of vaccination effects on CD4 cells after COVID-19. Clones were read by immunoSEQ multiplex PCR, and TCRdb kept only the in-frame ones, dropping some. The table has roughly 20,000 clones, 70% seen once. The V segment lost 3 bases and the J segment 4 bases; nucleotides outside the gene matches: 7. This CDR3 region has 15 residues. The germline gives CDR1 MRHNA, CDR2 SNTAGT. Sequencing followed a ViraFEST assay step that expanded antigen-specific CD4+ T cells with viral peptide pools. When around nine days of culture had elapsed, CD4+ T cells were isolated. Points on this clone: Its antigen is not identified.

J is TRBJ2-3 and V is TRBV6-4, with 7 bases fitting TRBD1. Sequences were derived from CD4+ T cells from PBMCs cultured with HCoV-229E spike peptides, sampled before COVID-19 vaccination. This TCR derives from a human donor who received a COVID-19 vaccine. This CDR3 reads CASSETGIRADTQYF. The CDR3 bases are TGTGCCAGCAGTGAGACAGGGATAAGGGCAGATACGCAGTATTTT.